The 32 T cell receptor beta chains in this list originate from one sample, sequenced in a study of cytomegalovirus exposure and HLA in healthy donors. The PCR made use of 60 Vbeta and 13 Jbeta primers. Clones were read by immunoSEQ multiplex PCR, and TCRdb kept only the in-frame ones, dropping some. The sample carries over 130,000 clones, roughly 83% recorded once. The material sequenced was PBMCs. Receptor source: a human donor in good health.

The chain links TRBV7-8 to TRBJ2-5; unclear D gene. The CDR3 has 16 residues. V was cut by 1 base and J by 2 bases, with 14 bases left in between. The germline V gene has CDR1 SGHVS and CDR2 FQNEAQ. CDR3 loop: CASSLVAELAQETQYF. Here the CDR3 DNA reads TGTGCCAGCAGCTTAGTTGCGGAACTGGCACAAGAGACCCAGTACTTC.

This chain connects TRBV13 to TRBJ2-1, with D possibly matching TRBD2 (5 bases). Germline assignment: CDR1 PRHDT and CDR2 FYEKMQ (reference sequence). V was pared by 2 bases and J by 13 bases, with 12 bases between. CDR3 length: 12 residues. CDR3 DNA sequence: TGTGCCAGCAGCTTACTTAGCGACATCCAGTTCTTC. Translated, it gives CASSLLSDIQFF.

This chain links TRBV6-5 with TRBJ2-7, with 8 bases lining up with TRBD1. V lost 6 bases, J lost 6 bases, and 4 bases stayed unmatched. This CDR3 contains 12 residues. CDR1 and CDR2 from the germline V gene are MNHEY and SVGAGI. The DNA for the CDR3 is TGTGCCAGCAGGGACAGGGCGGGCGAGCAGTACTTC. Translated: CASRDRAGEQYF.

The genes are TRBV28 and TRBJ2-7; 10 bases are a match to TRBD1. The germline V gene encodes CDR1 MDHEN and CDR2 SYDVKM. The CDR3 loop spans 17 amino acids. J lost 9 bases, V lost 4 bases, and 18 bases had no gene match. CDR3 in DNA: TGTGCCAGCAGTTCAAACCCCTCCGGGACAGGGGCAGGGGTGCAGTACTTC. Its translation: CASSSNPSGTGAGVQYF.

V is TRBV6-6 and J is TRBJ2-7; TRBD1 matches at 8 bases. With V trimmed by 4 bases and J by 3 bases, 5 bases remained unmatched. Germline V gene lookup returns CDR1 MNHNY and CDR2 SVGAGI (reference sequence). The CDR3 runs 14 residues. CDR3 sequence: CASSSDREIYEQYF. As DNA, the CDR3 is TGTGCCAGCAGTTCGGACAGGGAGATCTACGAGCAGTACTTC.

The genes are TRBV6-6 and TRBJ2-2; no firm D call. Trimming cost V 1 base and J 7 bases, with 4 bases left between them. The CDR3 is 12 residues long. CDR1 is MNHNY and CDR2 is SVGAGI in the germline V gene (reference sequence). As DNA, the CDR3 is TGTGCCAGCAGTTACTTAATCGGGGAGCTGTTTTTT. Translated: CASSYLIGELFF.

The V gene is TRBV6-1, the J gene TRBJ2-7; TRBD1 aligns across 10 bases. Losses at the gene ends were 3 bases for V and 7 bases for J; bases not matched to a gene: 12. Germline CDR1 MNHNS, CDR2 SASEGT. CDR3 size: 16 residues. CDR3: CASSEFPTGGGYEQYF. The CDR3 region has the DNA TGTGCCAGCAGTGAGTTCCCGACAGGGGGCGGGTATGAGCAGTACTTC.

The chain links TRBV7-2 to TRBJ2-4, with D possibly TRBD1 on 5 matching bases. The CDR3 loop spans 14 amino acids. With 7 bases removed from V and 0 bases from J, the gap between germline ends came to 10 bases. Germline V gene sequence: CDR1 SGHTA, CDR2 FQGNSA. As DNA, the CDR3 is TGTGCCAGCACCCCAGGACAAGCCAAAAACATTCAGTACTTC. Translated: CASTPGQAKNIQYF. The full variable domain, rest sourced from reference TRBV7-2 and TRBJ2-4, is GAGVSQSPSNKVTEKGKDVELRCDPISGHTALYWYRQSLGQGLEFLIYFQGNSAPDKSGLPSDRFSAERTGGSVSTLTIQRTQQEDSAVYLCASTPGQAKNIQYFGAGTRLSVL.

The table lists this clone with a few counts. The chain uses TRBV2 and TRBJ1-6; 11 positions agree with TRBD1. Germline-derived CDR1 and CDR2 are SNHLY and FYNNEI. The V and J ends lost 10 bases and 4 bases, in that order; junction bases with no gene match: 12. The CDR3 is made up of 17 amino acids. The CDR3 bases are TGTGCCACAGCAGGCGGGACAGGGGGTAATTATAATTCACCCCTCCACTTT. This gives the protein CATAGGTGGNYNSPLHF.

V usage is TRBV28 and J usage is TRBJ1-5, with no clear D. The CDR3 loop spans 14 amino acids. Germline V gene sequence: CDR1 MDHEN, CDR2 SYDVKM. Trimming stripped 3 bases from V and 5 bases from J, with 11 bases between. The chain's CDR3 is CASSLMPRDQPQHF. CDR3 nucleotide sequence: TGTGCCAGCAGTTTGATGCCACGGGATCAGCCCCAGCATTTT.

The chain carries TRBV7-8 and TRBJ2-7, with 10 bases that match TRBD1. CDR3 size: 16 residues. V dropped 5 bases and J dropped 3; count of bases not matched to a gene: 10. CDR1 and CDR2 from the germline V gene are SGHVS and FQNEAQ. This CDR3 reads CASSIPTGQGIYEQYF. In DNA form, the CDR3 reads TGTGCCAGCAGCATTCCCACGGGACAGGGGATCTACGAGCAGTACTTC.

A remark on this clone: The junction departs from the called germline gene at one end, perhaps through a read error. V is TRBV25-1 and J is TRBJ2-6; TRBD2 matches at 10 bases. The CDR3 runs 17 residues. Germline V gene data show CDR1 as MGHDK and CDR2 as SYGVNS. CDR3 nucleotide sequence: TGTGCCAGCAAAAGGACTAGCGGCAGCTCTGGGGCCAACGTCCTGCCTTTC. It yields the protein CASKRTSGSSGANVLPF.

The V and J genes are TRBV9 and TRBJ1-1; the D is unclear. This CDR3 region has 15 residues. CDR1 SGDLS and CDR2 YYNGEE come from the germline V gene. The V end lost 0 bases, the J end lost 0 bases, and 9 bases lay between the germline ends. CDR3 sequence reads: CASSVAVTLNTEAFF. DNA of the CDR3: TGTGCCAGCAGCGTAGCGGTTACCCTGAACACTGAAGCTTTCTTT.

This sequence joins TRBV5-1 and TRBJ2-1; D may be TRBD2 (6 bases). V lost 4 bases, J lost 8 bases, and 22 bases lay in between. This CDR3 spans 16 amino acids. The V gene's germline CDR1 is SGHRS and CDR2 YFSETQ. CDR3 bases: TGCGCCAGCAGCCCACACCGGGACTTGTATATCGATGAGCAGTTCTTC. This translates into CASSPHRDLYIDEQFF.

A note on this clone: The junction does not match germline at one end; this may be a read error. The J gene is TRBJ2-7, the V gene TRBV7-9; possible D gene TRBD2, 5 bases. CDR1 and CDR2 from the germline V gene are SEHNR and FQNEAQ (reference sequence). The CDR3 loop spans 16 amino acids. CDR3 in DNA: TGTTCCAGCAGCCCAGAGACTGGGGAGCGCCCCTACGAGCAGTACTTC. This translates into CSSSPETGERPYEQYF.

The chain joins TRBV5-1 to TRBJ2-1; D perhaps matches TRBD1 (5 bases). The CDR3 has 11 residues. Trimming left V 4 bases short and J 8 bases short, with 7 bases between. CDR1 and CDR2 (germline): SGHRS, YFSETQ. This chain's CDR3 is CASSQGHEQFF. DNA for the CDR3: TGCGCCAGCAGCCAGGGCCATGAGCAGTTCTTC.

The chain joins TRBV7-2 to TRBJ2-3, with 8 bases identical to TRBD1. Per germline, CDR1 SGHTA and CDR2 FQGNSA. This CDR3 spans 14 amino acids. J lost 4 bases, V lost 3 bases, and 3 bases had no gene match. The CDR3 loop is CASSLDRVADTQYF. As DNA, the CDR3 is TGTGCCAGCAGCTTGGACAGGGTCGCAGATACGCAGTATTTT.

The chain couples TRBV2 to TRBJ1-3; 7 bases are shared with TRBD1. CDR1 is SNHLY and CDR2 is FYNNEI in the germline V gene. V lost 6 bases and J lost 2; bases outside the gene matches: 4. There are 14 residues in the CDR3. The CDR3 DNA follows: TGTGCCAGCAGCGAAACAGGGGCTGGAAACACCATATATTTT. Protein: CASSETGAGNTIYF.

This chain connects TRBV5-1 to TRBJ1-4; D not certain. This CDR3 is 13 amino acids long. The germline V gene encodes CDR1 SGHRS and CDR2 YFSETQ. The V and J ends lost 0 bases and 8 bases respectively, with 8 bases between them. The chain's CDR3 is CASSLDPREKLFF. The DNA for the CDR3 is TGCGCCAGCAGCTTGGACCCGCGGGAAAAACTGTTTTTT.

The genes are TRBV30 and TRBJ2-7, with D tentatively TRBD1 (6 bases). The V end lost 4 bases, the J end lost 3 bases, and 7 bases lay between the germline ends. Germline loops: CDR1 GTSNPN, CDR2 SVGIG (reference sequence). The CDR3 extends over 11 amino acids. CDR3 region: CAWTDSYEQYF. In DNA, the CDR3 is TGTGCCTGGACGGACAGCTACGAGCAGTACTTC. Drawing the rest from reference TRBV30 and TRBJ2-7, the complete variable domain is SQTIHQWPATLVQPVGSPLSLECTVEGTSNPNLYWYRQAAGRGLQLLFYSVGIGQISSEVPQNLSASRPQDRQFILSSKKLLLSDSGFYLCAWTDSYEQYFGPGTRLTVT.

The chain couples TRBV10-3 to TRBJ2-5; TRBD2 matches at 12 bases. Germline V CDR1 and CDR2: ENHRY, SYGVKD. This CDR3 is built from 16 residues. With V trimmed by 10 bases and J by 0 bases, 9 bases remained unmatched. The CDR3 DNA reads TGTGCCACTAAGACTAGCGGGGGACTGTACCAAGAGACCCAGTACTTC. Translation: CATKTSGGLYQETQYF.

The V and J genes are TRBV7-9 and TRBJ2-1, with 11 bases lining up with TRBD2. V shed 5 bases, J shed 8 bases, and the junction held 17 bases outside the gene matches. The length of the CDR3 is 18 residues. Per the germline V gene, CDR1 is SEHNR and CDR2 is FQNEAQ (reference sequence). Here the CDR3 DNA reads TGTGCCAGCAGCACCCACGGGGCTAGCGGGAGGATTGACGATGAGCAGTTCTTC. Encoded protein: CASSTHGASGRIDDEQFF. Using reference TRBV7-9 and TRBJ2-1 for the parts outside the CDR3, the full variable domain is DTGVSQNPRHKITKRGQNVTFRCDPISEHNRLYWYRQTLGQGPEFLTYFQNEAQLEKSRLLSDRFSAERPKGSFSTLEIQRTEQGDSAMYLCASSTHGASGRIDDEQFFGPGTRLTVL.

V usage is TRBV5-1 and J usage is TRBJ2-7; 9 positions agree with TRBD1. This CDR3 has 17 amino acids. The J segment lost 5 bases and the V segment lost 3 bases, leaving 15 bases of the junction unmatched. Per germline, CDR1 SGHRS and CDR2 YFSETQ. The CDR3 bases are TGCGCCAGCAGCTCCCTCCCCGGGACAGGGTTTTTTGACGAGCAGTACTTC. It encodes CASSSLPGTGFFDEQYF.

The gene calls are TRBV29-1 and TRBJ2-7, with 7 bases fitting TRBD1. The germline CDR1 and CDR2 sequences are SQVTM and ANQGSEA. Germline trimming cut 6 bases from V and 3 bases from J; bases unmatched to any gene: 11. The CDR3 extends over 14 amino acids. The CDR3 loop is CSVLEWTGDYEQYF. The CDR3 DNA reads TGCAGCGTCCTGGAATGGACAGGCGACTACGAGCAGTACTTC.

This chain connects TRBV7-8 to TRBJ2-5; 11 bases map to TRBD2. This CDR3 contains 17 residues. Looked up from germline, CDR1 is SGHVS and CDR2 is FQNEAQ. V lost 5 bases and J lost 0; bases outside the gene matches: 8. The DNA for the CDR3 is TGTGCCAGCAGCACAAGACTAGCGGGGTATAACCAAGAGACCCAGTACTTC. Translation: CASSTRLAGYNQETQYF.

The chain links TRBV27 to TRBJ2-7, with 7 bases matching TRBD2. The V segment lost 6 bases and the J segment 3 bases; nucleotides outside the gene matches: 11. Looked up from germline, CDR1 is MNHEY and CDR2 is SMNVEV (reference sequence). The CDR3 loop spans 15 amino acids. The CDR3 DNA is TGTGCCAGCAGACTGGGGCGGGGGACTTACTACGAGCAGTACTTC. It codes for CASRLGRGTYYEQYF.

This chain links TRBV7-9 with TRBJ2-7; 8 bases are a match to TRBD2. The CDR3 totals 15 residues. V lost 5 bases to trimming and J lost 1 base; unmatched junction nucleotides: 7. CDR1 and CDR2 (germline): SEHNR, FQNEAQ (reference sequence). The CDR3 sequence: CASSGLAGLSYEQYF. The CDR3 nucleotides read TGTGCCAGCAGCGGCTTAGCGGGATTGTCCTACGAGCAGTACTTC.

This clone was counted only a few times. The chain combines TRBV29-1 with TRBJ1-1; D not certain. CDR3 length equals 13 residues. The germline V and J ends were trimmed by 4 bases and 2 bases, with 11 bases remaining between them. Germline values: CDR1 SQVTM, CDR2 ANQGSEA. The CDR3 DNA follows: TGCAGCGTTGTAATGGCGGGAAACACTGAAGCTTTCTTT. Its protein product is CSVVMAGNTEAFF.

The chain employs TRBV5-1 and TRBJ1-1, with TRBD1 as a possible D gene (6 bases). Trimming left V 3 bases short and J 1 base short, with 10 bases between. The length of the CDR3 is 14 residues. The germline V gene encodes CDR1 SGHRS and CDR2 YFSETQ. The CDR3 bases are TGCGCCAGCAGCTCAAACAGGGCGAACACTGAAGCTTTCTTT. Its protein is CASSSNRANTEAFF.

The rearrangement joins TRBV19 to TRBJ2-6; tentative D call: TRBD1 (6 bases). Germline values: CDR1 LNHDA, CDR2 SQIVND (reference sequence). This CDR3 is built from 16 residues. Trimming removed 7 bases at V and 0 bases at J, with 13 bases between. CDR3: CASTLLQGSGANVLTF. DNA for the CDR3: TGTGCCAGTACCCTCTTACAGGGCTCTGGGGCCAACGTCCTGACTTTC.

CDR3 DNA: TGTGCCAGCAGCACCTACACAGGGGGTGACTACGAGCAGTACTTC. Protein sequence: CASSTYTGGDYEQYF. This chain uses TRBV6-1 with TRBJ2-7; 8 nucleotides line up with TRBD1. The CDR3 contains 15 residues. From germline, CDR1 is MNHNS and CDR2 SASEGT. V lost 6 bases, J lost 3 bases, and 10 bases stayed unmatched.

The gene calls are TRBV30 and TRBJ1-4, with 9 positions matching TRBD1. The CDR3 length is 15 residues. The V gene's germline CDR1 is GTSNPN and CDR2 SVGIG (reference sequence). Trimming removed 0 bases from V and 7 bases from J; junction bases left unmatched: 6. This chain's CDR3 is CAWSVGTGLVEKLFF. CDR3 DNA: TGTGCCTGGAGTGTAGGGACAGGGCTGGTTGAAAAACTGTTTTTT.